These 25 T cell receptor beta chains came from one sample sequenced in a study of blood T cell repertoires in COVID-19. Generated by immunoSEQ multiplex PCR, the TCRdb table keeps only in-frame clones and is missing some. The sample records about 40,000 clones, over 75% being singletons. The sample consisted of peripheral blood. All receptors come from a human donor in a cohort sampled during active or convalescent COVID-19. The donor label of this sample is uncertain.

This sequence joins TRBV6-2 or TRBV6-3 and TRBJ1-1, with D tentatively TRBD1 (5 bases). Trimming removed 8 bases from V and 0 bases from J, with 16 bases in between. There are 15 residues in the CDR3. CDR1 is MNHEY and CDR2 is SVGEGT in the germline V gene. Here the CDR3 reads CASGLRGGMNTEAFF. The CDR3 bases are TGTGCCAGCGGCCTTAGGGGCGGCATGAACACTGAAGCTTTCTTT.

The rearrangement uses TRBV4-1 and TRBJ1-2, with unresolved D. Germline assignment: CDR1 MGHRA and CDR2 YSYEKL. The CDR3 has 13 amino acids. V was shortened by 1 base and J by 10 bases, with 13 bases between the two germline ends. Here the CDR3 DNA reads TGCGCCAGCAGCCAAGCCCAGGAGAGGGACTACACCTTC. Translated: CASSQAQERDYTF.

This clone appeared a single time. The chain links TRBV10-3 to TRBJ2-7; the D is unclear. Per the germline V gene, CDR1 is ENHRY and CDR2 is SYGVKD. This CDR3 is 14 amino acids long. V was trimmed by 4 bases and J by 6 bases, leaving 16 bases between them. The CDR3 DNA is TGTGCCATCAGTGTGAATTCCCCCGACTCCGAGCAGTACTTC. This encodes CAISVNSPDSEQYF.

CDR3 sequence reads: CASSPGLAGQETQYF. The CDR3 coding sequence is TGTGCCAGCAGCCCCGGCCTAGCGGGCCAAGAGACCCAGTACTTC. The V gene is TRBV3-1 (or the pseudogene TRBV3-2), the J gene TRBJ2-5; 8 nucleotides line up with TRBD2. Looked up from germline, CDR1 is LGHDT and CDR2 is YNNKEL (reference sequence). CDR3 length: 15 amino acids. The V and J ends lost 4 bases and 1 base, in that order; junction bases with no gene match: 5.

CDR3 loop: CASSLNGGTSTGELFF. The CDR3, as DNA: TGTGCCAGCAGCTTAAACGGCGGCACTAGCACCGGGGAGCTGTTTTTT. The V gene is TRBV11-2, the J gene TRBJ2-2; weak D call: TRBD2 (5 bases). CDR3 size: 16 residues. Trimming cost V 2 bases and J 4 bases, with 14 bases left between them. Germline V CDR1 and CDR2: SGHAT, FQNNGV.

The rearrangement joins TRBV19 to TRBJ2-5; 10 positions match TRBD2. V gave up 6 bases and J gave up 4 bases; unmatched junction bases: 8. The CDR3 loop spans 15 amino acids. CDR1 and CDR2 from the germline V gene are LNHDA and SQIVND (reference sequence). The CDR3 sequence: CASRPTSGIGETQYF. The CDR3 nucleotides read TGTGCCAGTAGGCCCACTAGCGGGATTGGAGAGACCCAGTACTTC.

This chain connects TRBV19 to TRBJ1-4; D perhaps matches TRBD1 (5 bases). CDR1 and CDR2 (germline): LNHDA, SQIVND (reference sequence). The CDR3 contains 15 residues. V lost 6 bases and J 2 bases, leaving 13 bases between the germline ends. DNA of the CDR3: TGTGCCAGTAGCCGGACCGGGGGGACTAATGAAAAACTGTTTTTT. Residues: CASSRTGGTNEKLFF.

V is TRBV25-1 and J is TRBJ2-3; 9 bases fit TRBD2. After removal of 5 bases from V and 0 bases from J, the junction contained 6 bases not matched to a gene. Looked up from germline, CDR1 is MGHDK and CDR2 is SYGVNS. This CDR3 spans 16 amino acids. Here the CDR3 reads CASSSGLALSTDTQYF. CDR3 bases: TGTGCCAGCAGTTCGGGACTAGCCCTTAGCACAGATACGCAGTATTTT. Combining the CDR3 with reference TRBV25-1 and TRBJ2-3 gives the whole variable domain EADIYQTPRYLVIGTGKKITLECSQTMGHDKMYWYQQDPGMELHLIHYSYGVNSTEKGDLSSESTVSRIRTEHFPLTLESARPSHTSQYLCASSSGLALSTDTQYFGPGTRLTVL.

This clone was recorded many times. The J gene is TRBJ2-7, the V gene TRBV19; TRBD1 agrees at 10 bases. CDR1 is LNHDA and CDR2 is SQIVND in the germline V gene (reference sequence). The CDR3 consists of 13 residues. V lost 7 bases and J lost 4; bases outside the gene matches: 4. CDR3 sequence: CASKGTGEYEQYF. CDR3 DNA: TGTGCCAGTAAGGGGACAGGGGAGTACGAGCAGTACTTC.

DNA of the CDR3: TGTGCCAGCAGCCGGACAGGGGTCGGCACTGAAGCTTTCTTT. This encodes CASSRTGVGTEAFF. J is TRBJ1-1 and V is TRBV5-4, with 9 bases aligning to TRBD1. Per the germline V gene, CDR1 is SGHNT and CDR2 is YYREEE (reference sequence). The CDR3 totals 14 residues. J gave up 4 bases and V 4 bases, and 5 bases lay outside the gene matches.

This chain connects TRBV30 to TRBJ2-1; 9 bases line up with TRBD2. The CDR3 has 15 residues. V dropped 3 bases and J dropped 5; count of bases not matched to a gene: 8. The germline V gene encodes CDR1 GTSNPN and CDR2 SVGIG (reference sequence). CDR3 coding DNA: TGTGCCTGGAGAGACACTAGCGGGCCAAACAATGAGCAGTTCTTC. Encoded protein: CAWRDTSGPNNEQFF.

CDR3 region: CSVGGALAGGRLWTDTQYF. The DNA of the CDR3 is TGCAGCGTTGGGGGGGCCTTAGCGGGAGGGCGGTTATGGACAGATACGCAGTATTTT. This rearrangement joins TRBV29-1 to TRBJ2-3, with 11 bases aligning to TRBD2. With V trimmed by 4 bases and J by 3 bases, 18 bases remained unmatched. The CDR3 runs 19 residues. Germline CDR1 reads SQVTM; CDR2 reads ANQGSEA.

The gene calls are TRBV6-2 or TRBV6-3 and TRBJ1-5; D may be TRBD1 (6 bases). CDR1 is MNHEY and CDR2 is SVGEGT in the germline V gene. The CDR3 extends over 15 amino acids. The V gene lost 6 bases and the J gene lost 5 bases, with 17 bases spanning the gap. The CDR3 region is CASSQLGAWDQPQHF. In nucleotides, the CDR3 is TGTGCCAGCAGCCAATTGGGGGCTTGGGATCAGCCCCAGCATTTT.

The chain has TRBV4-1 and TRBJ1-4; D may be TRBD1 (5 bases). This CDR3 is 16 amino acids long. V was pared by 4 bases and J by 3 bases, with 15 bases between. Germline V gene data show CDR1 as MGHRA and CDR2 as YSYEKL. CDR3 sequence (DNA): TGCGCCAGCAGCCTCTTACCTGGGGGGGCTAATGAAAAACTGTTTTTT. Residues: CASSLLPGGANEKLFF.

The V and J genes are TRBV11-1 and TRBJ1-2; D may be TRBD1 (6 bases). V was clipped by 4 bases and J by 5 bases, with 11 bases between them. This CDR3 has 13 residues. From germline, CDR1 is SGHAT and CDR2 FQDESV (reference sequence). The CDR3 here is CASSWAGEYGYTF. The CDR3 DNA is TGTGCCAGCAGCTGGGCAGGGGAGTATGGCTACACCTTC. Looking up the rest from reference TRBV11-1 and TRBJ1-2 gives the full variable domain: EAEVAQSPRYKITEKSQAVAFWCDPISGHATLYWYRQILGQGPELLVQFQDESVVDDSQLPKDRFSAERLKGVDSTLKIQPAELGDSAMYLCASSWAGEYGYTFGSGTRLTVV.

This clone was recorded a few times. CDR3 region: CASSGRLATYEQYF. The CDR3 DNA sequence: TGTGCCAGCAGCGGGCGACTAGCTACCTACGAGCAGTACTTC. The rearrangement joins TRBV7-2 to TRBJ2-7, with 7 bases that match TRBD2. In germline, CDR1 is SGHTA, CDR2 FQGNSA. V shed 5 bases and J 2 bases; nucleotides not matched to a gene: 6. This CDR3 is built from 14 residues.

In its sample, this clone was seen a few times. The chain combines TRBV30 with TRBJ2-7; 9 bases align to TRBD2. The CDR3 has 15 amino acids. Trimming removed 1 base from V and 2 bases from J; junction bases left unmatched: 6. Germline CDR1 and CDR2: GTSNPN and SVGIG (reference sequence). Written as DNA, the CDR3 is TGTGCCTGGAGTGCCATTCGACTAGCGGCCTACGAGCAGTACTTC. This codes for CAWSAIRLAAYEQYF.

The chain is built from TRBV5-6 and TRBJ1-4, with D possibly being TRBD1 (5 bases). The CDR3 spans 14 residues. Germline V gives CDR1 SGHDT, CDR2 YYEEEE. Trimming cost V 3 bases and J 8 bases, with 14 bases left between them. The DNA of the CDR3 is TGTGCCAGCAGCTCCAAGGGGTTAAGGGAAAAACTGTTTTTT. Its translation is CASSSKGLREKLFF.

V usage is TRBV28 and J usage is TRBJ1-4, with D tentatively TRBD1 (6 bases). CDR3 length: 16 residues. Per the germline V gene, CDR1 is MDHEN and CDR2 is SYDVKM. The germline V and J ends were trimmed by 5 bases and 4 bases, with 17 bases remaining between them. The CDR3 DNA reads as TGTGCCAGCAGTAGAGGGGGGGGGCAGGTTAATGAAAAACTGTTTTTT. As protein: CASSRGGGQVNEKLFF.

This clone appeared a few times. CDR3 loop: CASSEGSPLTTGRSNQPQHF. The CDR3 DNA reads TGTGCCAGCAGTGAAGGTTCCCCACTTACAACAGGGAGAAGCAATCAGCCCCAGCATTTT. This chain connects TRBV2 to TRBJ1-5; D is possibly TRBD1 (6 bases). Per the germline V gene, CDR1 is SNHLY and CDR2 is FYNNEI. The V end lost 1 base, the J end lost 1 base, and 23 bases lay between the germline ends. The CDR3 spans 20 residues.

V gene TRBV6-2 or TRBV6-3 combines with J gene TRBJ1-5, with a tentative D call TRBD1 (5 bases). Trimming removed 0 bases from V and 2 bases from J, with 17 bases in between. CDR1 is MNHEY, CDR2 SVGEGT, per germline. The CDR3 has 18 residues. The CDR3 DNA follows: TGTGCCAGCAGTTACTCGATATCGAGGGGAGGGGGCAATCAGCCCCAGCATTTT. It specifies CASSYSISRGGGNQPQHF.

The V and J genes are TRBV6-6 and TRBJ1-6; unclear D gene. The V and J ends lost 5 bases and 9 bases respectively, with 8 bases between them. The CDR3 runs to 12 residues. CDR1 is MNHNY, CDR2 SVGAGI, per germline (reference sequence). As DNA, the CDR3 is TGTGCCAGCAGTACCCCGAGTTCACCCCTCCACTTT. Its translation is CASSTPSSPLHF.

This sequence joins TRBV4-3 and TRBJ1-3, with D possibly TRBD1 on 5 matching bases. V lost 0 bases and J lost 4, with 10 bases in between. The CDR3 consists of 15 residues. Germline CDR1 reads LGHNA; CDR2 reads YSLEER. CDR3 sequence reads: CASSQDRPGGNTIYF. The CDR3 nucleotides are TGCGCCAGCAGCCAAGATAGGCCAGGGGGAAACACCATATATTTT.

The chain uses TRBV10-3 and TRBJ1-5; D may be TRBD1 (5 bases). The CDR3 has 16 residues. Between the trimmed V and J ends, which lost 4 bases and 1 base, there was a span of 14 bases. Germline CDR1 is ENHRY and CDR2 is SYGVKD. The CDR3 DNA reads as TGTGCCATCAGTGCGGGCAGGGCAGGGAGCAATCAGCCCCAGCATTTT. Its protein product is CAISAGRAGSNQPQHF.

The V and J genes are TRBV7-2 and TRBJ2-7; 7 bases match TRBD2. The CDR3 consists of 15 residues. The trim removed 1 base at V and 7 bases at J, leaving 10 bases unmatched. CDR1 SGHTA and CDR2 FQGNSA come from the germline V gene. The CDR3 sequence is CASSLGASGPREQYF. DNA for the CDR3: TGTGCCAGCAGCTTAGGGGCTAGCGGCCCCCGGGAGCAGTACTTC.